These 19 T cell receptor beta chains were all obtained from the same sample, sequenced in a study of T cells in Graves' hyperthyroidism and ophthalmopathy. The TCR beta CDR3 regions underwent amplification using RNA transcripts as the source. In the first-round RT-PCR of the TCR CDR3, the HTBI primer set was used. MiXCR, run by TCRdb on the multiplex PCR reads, gives a single entry per CDR3 protein. In the table there are 300,000 to 500,000 distinct CDR3 sequences, about 14% of which are singletons. Source material: blood. These receptors all come from a man aged 50 to 60 with Graves' ophthalmopathy.

This clonotype was seen a handful of times. This sequence joins TRBV6-5 and TRBJ1-2; the D gene is possibly TRBD1 (5 bases). Germline values: CDR1 MNHEY, CDR2 SVGAGI. This CDR3 spans 14 amino acids. With 2 bases removed from V and 4 bases from J, the gap between germline ends came to 11 bases. CDR3 nucleotide sequence: TGTGCCAGCAGTTACGTGTCAGGGTCCTATGGCTACACCTTC. Translation: CASSYVSGSYGYTF.

The V call is TRBV12-3 or TRBV12-4, the J call TRBJ2-7; tentative D call: TRBD2 (5 bases). Trimming removed 6 bases from V and 7 bases from J, with 19 bases in between. This CDR3 is 14 amino acids long. The chain's CDR3 is CASSLDSTPWEQYF. DNA for the CDR3: TGTGCCAGCAGCCTGGACTCAACCCCTTGGGAGCAGTACTTC.

This clonotype has just a few counts. The rearrangement joins TRBV6-1 to TRBJ2-7; a possible D gene is TRBD1 (6 bases). The CDR3 sequence is 13 residues long. Germline V gives CDR1 MNHNS, CDR2 SASEGT. Trimming shortened V by 7 bases and J by 1 base, and 11 bases separated the two germline ends. CDR3 nucleotides: TGTGCCAGCAAGATGACAGGATCCTACGAGCAGTACTTC. The encoded protein is CASKMTGSYEQYF.

The sample holds a few counts of this clonotype. The CDR3 DNA follows: TGTGCCAGCAGCCAAAGGGGGACCACTAATGAAAAACTGTTTTTT. Translated, it gives CASSQRGTTNEKLFF. This sequence joins TRBV9 and TRBJ1-4; a weak D match, TRBD1 (6 bases). The CDR3 is 15 residues long. V lost 4 bases and J lost 2, with 12 bases in between. CDR1 and CDR2 from the germline V gene are SGDLS and YYNGEE. Full variable domain (remainder filled in from reference TRBV9 and TRBJ1-4): DSGVTQTPKHLITATGQRVTLRCSPRSGDLSVYWYQQSLDQGLQFLIQYYNGEERAKGNILERFSAQQFPDLHSELNLSSLELGDSALYFCASSQRGTTNEKLFFGSGTQLSVL.

CDR3 DNA: TGTGCCAGCAGCAAAGCCCCGGGACTAGCAATCGATGAGCAGTTCTTC. Amino acids: CASSKAPGLAIDEQFF. This chain links TRBV4-2 with TRBJ2-1; TRBD2 matches 9 bases. The CDR3 has 16 amino acids. V trimming: 5 bases; J trimming: 8 bases; junction bases outside the gene matches: 13. Germline V lookup: CDR1 LGHNA, CDR2 YNFKEQ.

This clonotype appeared many times. The chain joins TRBV20-1 to TRBJ2-7, with no clear D. Germline CDR1 is DFQATT and CDR2 is SNEGSKA (reference sequence). The V end lost 1 base, the J end lost 3 bases, and 13 bases lay between the germline ends. The CDR3 loop spans 14 amino acids. The CDR3 protein is CSARALVNRYEQYF. CDR3 DNA sequence: TGCAGTGCTAGAGCCCTTGTGAACCGCTACGAGCAGTACTTC.

The genes are TRBV6-1 and TRBJ2-3; no clear D. CDR1 MNHNS and CDR2 SASEGT come from the germline V gene. V lost 5 bases to trimming and J lost 0 bases, with 9 bases between them. The length of the CDR3 is 14 residues. The CDR3, as DNA: TGTGCCAGCAGTCTGAAGACCAGCACAGATACGCAGTATTTT. Translating gives CASSLKTSTDTQYF.

This clonotype was detected many times. The chain joins TRBV28 to TRBJ2-1; a possible D gene is TRBD2 (6 bases). CDR1 is MDHEN, CDR2 SYDVKM, per germline. V shed 7 bases and J shed 9 bases, with 13 bases lying between them. This CDR3 comprises 12 residues. The CDR3 sequence is CASTLGRSEQFF. The CDR3 region has the DNA TGTGCCAGCACCCTGGGGAGGTCTGAGCAGTTCTTC.

The sample holds one count of this clonotype. A read error may explain this, as a much larger clone is one base away. Likely a read error: the CDR3 ends without its conserved phenylalanine or tryptophan. The J gene is TRBJ2-1, the V gene TRBV28, with 7 bases lining up with TRBD2. With V trimmed by 9 bases and J by 0 bases, 8 bases remained unmatched. CDR1 MDHEN and CDR2 SYDVKM come from the germline V gene. This CDR3 is built from 15 residues. CDR3 bases: TGTGCCAGTCGGAGCGGGAAAAGCTCCTACAATGAGCAGTTCCTC. Translation gives CASRSGKSSYNEQFL.

This clonotype was counted a few times. The chain carries TRBV4-1 and TRBJ1-4; D possibly corresponds to TRBD1 (6 bases). V dropped 2 bases and J dropped 8 bases, with 18 bases sitting between them. The CDR3 extends over 16 amino acids. Germline V gives CDR1 MGHRA, CDR2 YSYEKL. CDR3 residues: CASSQPYQGSREKLFF. The CDR3 nucleotides are TGCGCCAGCAGCCAACCATACCAGGGGTCGCGAGAAAAACTGTTTTTT.

This clonotype showed up just a few times. The gene calls are TRBV30 and TRBJ2-7; 7 bases are shared with TRBD1. The germline V gene encodes CDR1 GTSNPN and CDR2 SVGIG (reference sequence). With 8 bases clipped from V and 0 bases from J, the junction kept 4 bases outside the gene matches. This CDR3 region has 12 residues. The CDR3 loop is CALGDSSYEQYF. The CDR3 region has the DNA TGTGCCCTCGGGGACAGCTCCTACGAGCAGTACTTC.

The chain links TRBV7-2 to TRBJ2-5; 10 bases agree with TRBD2. There are 19 residues in the CDR3. V trimming: 4 bases; J trimming: 2 bases; junction bases outside the gene matches: 16. From germline, CDR1 is SGHTA and CDR2 FQGNSA. CDR3: CASSSPPRLAGVEQETQYF. CDR3 DNA: TGTGCCAGCAGCTCACCCCCCCGTCTAGCGGGAGTAGAACAAGAGACCCAGTACTTC.

In this sample, this clonotype turned up many times. V and J are TRBV5-1 and TRBJ1-1; D not certain. Germline loops: CDR1 SGHRS, CDR2 YFSETQ. The CDR3 covers 16 residues. The V gene lost 0 bases and the J gene lost 0 bases, with 12 bases spanning the gap. The CDR3 bases are TGCGCCAGCAGCTTGGTCGGCGGAAAATTGAACACTGAAGCTTTCTTT. This sequence encodes CASSLVGGKLNTEAFF.

This clonotype was seen a single time. This chain uses TRBV6-2 or TRBV6-3 with TRBJ1-3, with a possible D match to TRBD1 (5 bases). CDR3 length: 14 amino acids. Germline CDR1 reads MNHEY; CDR2 reads SVGEGT. Trimming shortened V by 6 bases and J by 2 bases, and 11 bases separated the two germline ends. CDR3 sequence: CASSPDITGNTIYF. The CDR3 coding sequence is TGTGCCAGCAGCCCGGACATTACTGGAAACACCATATATTTT.

This clonotype has a count of ten or more. V and J are TRBV5-1 and TRBJ2-2; possible D gene TRBD1, 6 bases. Germline loops: CDR1 SGHRS, CDR2 YFSETQ. Trimming took off 3 bases at V and 1 base at J, with 10 bases between the two ends. This CDR3 is 15 amino acids long. CDR3 DNA sequence: TGCGCCAGCAGCTCCGGGACACTGAACACCGGGGAGCTGTTTTTT. Amino acids: CASSSGTLNTGELFF.

The rearrangement uses TRBV5-4 and TRBJ2-3, with a possible D match to TRBD2 (6 bases). The CDR3 extends over 15 amino acids. Germline CDR1 reads SGHNT; CDR2 reads YYREEE (reference sequence). With 5 bases removed from V and 2 bases from J, the gap between germline ends came to 15 bases. CDR3 bases: TGTGCCAGCAGTTATCCGGGACTTAACACAGATACGCAGTATTTT. It yields the protein CASSYPGLNTDTQYF.

This clonotype was recorded at least ten times. V gene TRBV5-1 combines with J gene TRBJ2-5; 12 nucleotides agree with TRBD2. V was pared by 4 bases and J by 1 base, with 11 bases of the junction left unmatched. This CDR3 spans 18 amino acids. Germline CDR1 and CDR2: SGHRS and YFSETQ. CDR3 sequence (DNA): TGCGCCAGCAGCCGGGGCCCGACTAGCGGGAGTCCCCAAGAGACCCAGTACTTC. Encoded protein: CASSRGPTSGSPQETQYF.

The table lists this clonotype with many counts. The V and J genes are TRBV11-3 and TRBJ1-1; D not resolved. Trimming removed 3 bases from V and 0 bases from J, with 8 bases in between. Germline assignment: CDR1 SGHNT and CDR2 YENEEA. This CDR3 region has 14 residues. CDR3 loop: CASSFGQLNTEAFF. The CDR3 DNA sequence: TGTGCCAGCAGCTTCGGGCAGTTGAACACTGAAGCTTTCTTT.

This clonotype has just a few counts. The chain couples TRBV2 to TRBJ2-7; TRBD2 is a possible D gene (6 bases). From germline, CDR1 is SNHLY and CDR2 FYNNEI. The V end lost 1 base, the J end lost 3 bases, and 13 bases lay between the germline ends. The length of the CDR3 is 15 residues. CDR3 amino acids: CASSEVSVSGYEQYF. Here the CDR3 DNA reads TGTGCCAGCAGTGAAGTTTCTGTTAGCGGCTACGAGCAGTACTTC.